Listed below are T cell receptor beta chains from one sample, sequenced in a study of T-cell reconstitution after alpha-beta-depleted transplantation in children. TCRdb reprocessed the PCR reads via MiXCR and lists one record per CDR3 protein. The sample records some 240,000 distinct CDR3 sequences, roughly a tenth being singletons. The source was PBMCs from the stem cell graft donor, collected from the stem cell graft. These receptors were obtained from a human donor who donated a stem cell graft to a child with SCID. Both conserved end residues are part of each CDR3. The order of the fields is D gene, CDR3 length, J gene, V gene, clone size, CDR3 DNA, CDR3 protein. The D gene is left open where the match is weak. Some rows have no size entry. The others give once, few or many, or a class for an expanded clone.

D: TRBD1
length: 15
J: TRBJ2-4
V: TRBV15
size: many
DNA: TGTGCCACCAGCAGAGCCCTTGACAGGGTAAACATTCAGTACTTC
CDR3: CATSRALDRVNIQYF

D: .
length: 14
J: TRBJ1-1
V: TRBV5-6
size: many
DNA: TGTGCCAGCAGCAAAAGGCGCCGGAACACTGAAGCTTTCTTT
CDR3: CASSKRRRNTEAFF

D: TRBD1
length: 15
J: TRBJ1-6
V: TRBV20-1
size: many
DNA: TGCAGTGCTAGAGATTACAGGGGGATGAGTTCACCCCTCCACTTT
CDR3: CSARDYRGMSSPLHF

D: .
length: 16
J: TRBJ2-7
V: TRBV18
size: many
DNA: TGTGCCAGCTCACCCCACGTTGTGAAGGATGGGTACGAGCAGTACTTC
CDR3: CASSPHVVKDGYEQYF

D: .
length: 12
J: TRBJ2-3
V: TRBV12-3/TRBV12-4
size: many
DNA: TGCGCCAGCAGCTTGACCGGGGATACGCAGTATTTT
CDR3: CASSLTGDTQYF

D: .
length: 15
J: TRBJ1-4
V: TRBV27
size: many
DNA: TGTGCCAGCAGTTTTACGAGGGGACGGGATGAAAAACTGTTTTTT
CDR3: CASSFTRGRDEKLFF

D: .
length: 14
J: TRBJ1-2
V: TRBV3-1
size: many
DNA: TGTGCCAGCAGCCTTAGGACAGCCGCCGATGGCTACACCTTC
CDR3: CASSLRTAADGYTF

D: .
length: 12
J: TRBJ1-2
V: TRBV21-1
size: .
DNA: TGTGCCAGCCCGTTGGAGAACTATGGCTACACCTTC
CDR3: CASPLENYGYTF

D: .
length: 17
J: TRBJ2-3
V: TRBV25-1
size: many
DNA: TGTGCCAGCAGTGCCTTAGGGACATACCTTAGCACAGATACGCAGTATTTT
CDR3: CASSALGTYLSTDTQYF

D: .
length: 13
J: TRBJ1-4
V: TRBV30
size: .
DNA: TGTGCCTGGAGCGGGGGACTTGGGGGAAAACTGTTTTTT
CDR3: CAWSGGLGGKLFF

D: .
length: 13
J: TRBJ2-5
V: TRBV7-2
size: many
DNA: TGTGCCAGCAGCGCTTATGGTCAGGAGACCCAGTACTTC
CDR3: CASSAYGQETQYF

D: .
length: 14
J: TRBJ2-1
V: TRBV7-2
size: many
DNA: TGTGCCAGCAGCTTAGTGGTAGGTGTTGATGAGCAGTTCTTC
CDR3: CASSLVVGVDEQFF

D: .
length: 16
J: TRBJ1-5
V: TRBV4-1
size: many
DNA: TGCGCCAGCAGCCAACTGGCAGGGATTTTGGCGCAGCCCCAGCATTTT
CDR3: CASSQLAGILAQPQHF

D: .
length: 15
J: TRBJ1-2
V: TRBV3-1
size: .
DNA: TGTGCCAGCAGCCTTAGCGGGGGTAGCCTCTATGGCTACACCTTC
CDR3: CASSLSGGSLYGYTF

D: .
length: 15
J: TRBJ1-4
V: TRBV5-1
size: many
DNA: TGCGCCAGCAGCCCCGTCGGGGGAACTAATGAAAAACTGTTTTTT
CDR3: CASSPVGGTNEKLFF

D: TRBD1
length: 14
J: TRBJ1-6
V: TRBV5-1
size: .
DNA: TGCGCCAGCAGCCAAGGGACAGATAATTCACCCCTCCACTTT
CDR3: CASSQGTDNSPLHF

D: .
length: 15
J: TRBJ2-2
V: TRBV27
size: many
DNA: TGTGCCAGCAGTCCCCGCGCCTCGAACACCGGGGAGCTGTTTTTT
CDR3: CASSPRASNTGELFF

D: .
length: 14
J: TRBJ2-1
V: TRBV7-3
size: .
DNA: TGTGCCAGCAGCTTAAATGTGGGGGGGCCCGAGCAGTTCTTC
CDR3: CASSLNVGGPEQFF

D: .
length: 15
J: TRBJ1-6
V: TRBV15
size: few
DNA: TGTGCCACCAGCAGAGATCCAGGCGTCTATTCACCCCTCCACTTT
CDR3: CATSRDPGVYSPLHF

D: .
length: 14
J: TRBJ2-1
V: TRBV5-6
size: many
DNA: TGTGCCAGCAGCTTGGGAATTCGGGGGAATGAGCAGTTCTTC
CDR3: CASSLGIRGNEQFF

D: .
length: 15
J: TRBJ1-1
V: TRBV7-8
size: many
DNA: TGTGCCAGCAGCTTAGCGAAATCCCACAGTGGTGAAGCTTTCTTT
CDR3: CASSLAKSHSGEAFF

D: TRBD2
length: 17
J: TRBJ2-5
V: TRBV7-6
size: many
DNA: TGTGCCAGCAGCTTAGCCGCAGCGGGGGCCCACCAAGAGACCCAGTACTTC
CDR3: CASSLAAAGAHQETQYF

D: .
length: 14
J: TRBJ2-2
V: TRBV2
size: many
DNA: TGTGCCAGCCCAGTTGACTCAAACACCGGGGAGCTGTTTTTT
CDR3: CASPVDSNTGELFF

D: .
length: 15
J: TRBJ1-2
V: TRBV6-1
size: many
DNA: TGTGCCAGCATAAATCCACAGGGTTCCGACTATGGCTACACCTTC
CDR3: CASINPQGSDYGYTF

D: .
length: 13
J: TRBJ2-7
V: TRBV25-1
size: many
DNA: TGTGCCAGCAGTGCAGGGGTCGGGAACGAGCAGTACTTC
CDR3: CASSAGVGNEQYF

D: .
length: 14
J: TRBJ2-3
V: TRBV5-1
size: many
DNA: TGCGCCAGCAGCTTGGCCACGAGCACAGATACGCAGTATTTT
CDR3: CASSLATSTDTQYF

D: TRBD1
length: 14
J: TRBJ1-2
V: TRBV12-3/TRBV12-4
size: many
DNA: TGTGCCAGCAGTGGAAATGACAGGGCCTCTGGCTACACCTTC
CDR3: CASSGNDRASGYTF

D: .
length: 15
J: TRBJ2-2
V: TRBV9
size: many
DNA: TGTGCCAGCGAGAAACCTCATAGTTCCACCGGGGAGCTGTTTTTT
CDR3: CASEKPHSSTGELFF

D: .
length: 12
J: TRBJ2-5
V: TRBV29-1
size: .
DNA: TGCAGCGTCGTTCCGGGCGGGGAGACCCAGTACTTC
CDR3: CSVVPGGETQYF

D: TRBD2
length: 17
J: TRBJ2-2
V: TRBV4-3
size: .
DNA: TGCGCCAGCAGCCAAAGCAAGGCTAGCGGATACACCGGGGAGCTGTTTTTT
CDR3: CASSQSKASGYTGELFF

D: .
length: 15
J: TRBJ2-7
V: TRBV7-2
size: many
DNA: TGTGCCAGCAGCTCTTCCTATACACCTACCTACGAGCAGTACTTC
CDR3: CASSSSYTPTYEQYF

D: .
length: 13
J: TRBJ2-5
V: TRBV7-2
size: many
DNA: TGTGCCAGCAGCTTCCCTTTTACATCATCCCAGTACTTC
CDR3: CASSFPFTSSQYF

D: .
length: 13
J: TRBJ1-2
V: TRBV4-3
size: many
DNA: TGCGCCAGCAGTCCTTTACAGGACTATGGCTACACCTTC
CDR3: CASSPLQDYGYTF

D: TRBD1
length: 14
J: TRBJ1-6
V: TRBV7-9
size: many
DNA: TGTGCCAGCAGCTTACAGGGGGCTGGTTCACCCCTCCACTTT
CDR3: CASSLQGAGSPLHF

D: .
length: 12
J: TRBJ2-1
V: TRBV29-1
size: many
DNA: TGCAGCGTTGAAAGGGGAAGTAGTGAGCAGTTCTTC
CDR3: CSVERGSSEQFF

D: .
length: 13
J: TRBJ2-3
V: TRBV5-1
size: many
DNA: TGCGCCAGCAGCCAGGCAGGGGAGGATACGCAGTATTTT
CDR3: CASSQAGEDTQYF

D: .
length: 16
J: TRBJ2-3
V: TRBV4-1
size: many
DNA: TGCGCCAGCAGCCAAGAGTCGGACCCCAGCACAGATACGCAGTATTTT
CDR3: CASSQESDPSTDTQYF

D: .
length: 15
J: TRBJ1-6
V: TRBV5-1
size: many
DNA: TGCGCCAGCAGCCGGGGCAGCGAGCATAATTCACCCCTCCACTTT
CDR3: CASSRGSEHNSPLHF

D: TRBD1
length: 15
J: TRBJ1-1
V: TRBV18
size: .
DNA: TGTGCCAGCTCACTCCGGACAGGGGCGGACACTGAAGCTTTCTTT
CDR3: CASSLRTGADTEAFF

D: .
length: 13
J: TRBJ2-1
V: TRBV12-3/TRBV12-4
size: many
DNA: TGTGCCAGCAGTCTGGGGGACATTCGTGAGCAGTTCTTC
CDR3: CASSLGDIREQFF

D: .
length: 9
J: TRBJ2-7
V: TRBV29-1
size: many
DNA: TGCAGCTTCCGGGGTCGGAGGTACTTC
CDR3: CSFRGRRYF

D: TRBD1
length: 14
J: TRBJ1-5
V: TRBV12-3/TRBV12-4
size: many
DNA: TGTGCCAGCAGTGATCCAGGGGGCGGTCAGCCCCAGCATTTT
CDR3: CASSDPGGGQPQHF

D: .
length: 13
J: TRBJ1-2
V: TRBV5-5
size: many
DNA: TGTGCCAGCAGCTTGGCCGGGAGTCGCGGCTACACCTTC
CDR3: CASSLAGSRGYTF

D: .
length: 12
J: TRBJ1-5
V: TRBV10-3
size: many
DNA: TGTGCCATCAGTGAGGGTGGACAGCCCCAGCATTTT
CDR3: CAISEGGQPQHF

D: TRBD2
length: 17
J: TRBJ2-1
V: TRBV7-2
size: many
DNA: TGTGCCAGCAGCCTCGGACTAGCGGGGTGGTCCTACAATGAGCAGTTCTTC
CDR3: CASSLGLAGWSYNEQFF

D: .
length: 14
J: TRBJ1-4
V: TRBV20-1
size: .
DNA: TGCAGTGCTTTCCCGGGGGCAACTAATGAAAAACTGTTTTTT
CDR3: CSAFPGATNEKLFF

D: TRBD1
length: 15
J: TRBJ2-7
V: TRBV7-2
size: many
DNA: TGTGCCAGCAGCGACCGGGACAGGGGTTCCTACGAGCAGTACTTC
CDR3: CASSDRDRGSYEQYF

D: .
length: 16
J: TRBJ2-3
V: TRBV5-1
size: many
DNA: TGCGCCAGCAGCTGGACCGGGAGGGGGCAAGGTGATACGCAGTATTTT
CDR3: CASSWTGRGQGDTQYF

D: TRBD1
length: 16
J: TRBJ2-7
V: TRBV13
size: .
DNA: TGTGCCAGCAGCTTAGGCCCTACAGGGGATCCCTACGAGCAGTACTTC
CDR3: CASSLGPTGDPYEQYF

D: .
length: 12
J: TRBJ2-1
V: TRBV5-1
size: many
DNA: TGCGCCAGCAGCTTGCTAAGGGGTGAGCAGTTCTTC
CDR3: CASSLLRGEQFF

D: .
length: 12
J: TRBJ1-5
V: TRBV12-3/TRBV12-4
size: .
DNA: TGTGCCAGCAGTCCGGATAATCAGCCCCAGCATTTT
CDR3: CASSPDNQPQHF

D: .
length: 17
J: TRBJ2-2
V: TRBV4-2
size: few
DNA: TGTGCCAGCAGCCAAGAGGTTATTAGGTCCCCGGGCGGGGAGCTGTTTTTT
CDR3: CASSQEVIRSPGGELFF